This TCR beta chain derives from a study of monozygotic twins with inflammatory bowel disease. Remarks on this clonotype: What it binds is unknown.

Reprocessing the 5' RACE reads, TCRdb reports a single entry for every CDR3 protein and omits DNA. The sample table sets out around 150,000 distinct CDR3 sequences. CDR1 is SGHNT, CDR2 YYREEE, per germline (reference sequence). CDR3 length equals 16 residues. Study-wide results and limits: The analysis failed to separate different T cell subtypes.

V is TRBV5-4 and J is TRBJ2-3; the D gene TCRdb calls, TRBD2, cannot be checked with no DNA. This sequence was found in a human donor with ulcerative colitis or Crohn's disease, or a healthy co-twin of an affected twin (not recorded which). The specimen was blood. This CDR3 reads CASSLPLAGVSDTQYF.